This record covers a single T cell receptor (beta chain). In the original processing: From reference gene primer amplification, estimates of nucleated cell counts were derived. Clones were read by immunoSEQ multiplex PCR, and TCRdb kept only the in-frame ones, dropping some. The V and J calls and the clone size are those of that table, but D and trimming were determined from the DNA. Counted here are fewer than 300,000 clones, about 80% occurring once; the ten biggest clones make up less than 20%. The data originate from a study of blood T cell repertoires in COVID-19. Study summary: Material from acute and convalescent COVID-19 was sourced from the United States, Italy and Spain. The analysed material was cDNA or gDNA that came from T cells, B-cell-depleted T cells, or PBMCs.

Per the germline V gene, CDR1 is SGHTA and CDR2 is FQGNSA. Trimming took off 3 bases at V and 8 bases at J, with 19 bases between the two ends. This CDR3 contains 15 residues. Enrolled during active infection, Seattle patients were then followed longitudinally. Input material: peripheral blood. The clonotype comes from a person between 65 and 79 years old with COVID-19, enrolled during active disease. The rearrangement uses TRBV7-2 and TRBJ1-2, with TRBD1 as a possible D gene (6 bases). The chain's CDR3 is CASSLPLQGPGGYTF. Written as DNA, the CDR3 is TGTGCCAGCAGCTTGCCACTACAGGGACCCGGAGGCTACACCTTC.